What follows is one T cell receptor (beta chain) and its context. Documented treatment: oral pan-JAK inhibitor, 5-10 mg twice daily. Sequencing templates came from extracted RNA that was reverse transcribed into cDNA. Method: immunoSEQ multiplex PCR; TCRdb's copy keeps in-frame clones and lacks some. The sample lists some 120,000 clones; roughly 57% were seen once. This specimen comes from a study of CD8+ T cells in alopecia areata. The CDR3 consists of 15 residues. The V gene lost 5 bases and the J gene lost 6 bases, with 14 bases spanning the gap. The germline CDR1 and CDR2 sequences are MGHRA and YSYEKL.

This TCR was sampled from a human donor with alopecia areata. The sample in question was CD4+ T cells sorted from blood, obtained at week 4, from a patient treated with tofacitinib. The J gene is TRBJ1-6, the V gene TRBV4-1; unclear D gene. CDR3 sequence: CASSIDLSSNSPLHF. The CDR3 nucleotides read TGCGCCAGCAGCATAGATCTCAGTAGTAATTCACCCCTCCACTTT.